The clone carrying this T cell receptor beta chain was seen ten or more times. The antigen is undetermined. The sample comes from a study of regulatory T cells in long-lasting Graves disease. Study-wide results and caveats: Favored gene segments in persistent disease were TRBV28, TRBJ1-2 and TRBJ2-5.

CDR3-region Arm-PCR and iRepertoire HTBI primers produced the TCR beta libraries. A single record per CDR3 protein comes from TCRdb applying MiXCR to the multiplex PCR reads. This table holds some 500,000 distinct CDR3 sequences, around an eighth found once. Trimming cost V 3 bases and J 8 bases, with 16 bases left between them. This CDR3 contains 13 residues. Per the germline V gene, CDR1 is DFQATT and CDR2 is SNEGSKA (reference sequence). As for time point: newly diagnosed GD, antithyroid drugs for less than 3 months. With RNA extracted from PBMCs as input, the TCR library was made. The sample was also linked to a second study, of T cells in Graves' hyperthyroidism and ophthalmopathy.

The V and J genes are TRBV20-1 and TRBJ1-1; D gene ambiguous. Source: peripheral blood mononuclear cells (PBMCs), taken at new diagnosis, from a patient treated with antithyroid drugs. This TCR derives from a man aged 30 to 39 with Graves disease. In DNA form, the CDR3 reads TGCAGTGCTAGCCCTCAAAGCCCCGAGGAAGCTTTCTTT. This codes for CSASPQSPEEAFF.